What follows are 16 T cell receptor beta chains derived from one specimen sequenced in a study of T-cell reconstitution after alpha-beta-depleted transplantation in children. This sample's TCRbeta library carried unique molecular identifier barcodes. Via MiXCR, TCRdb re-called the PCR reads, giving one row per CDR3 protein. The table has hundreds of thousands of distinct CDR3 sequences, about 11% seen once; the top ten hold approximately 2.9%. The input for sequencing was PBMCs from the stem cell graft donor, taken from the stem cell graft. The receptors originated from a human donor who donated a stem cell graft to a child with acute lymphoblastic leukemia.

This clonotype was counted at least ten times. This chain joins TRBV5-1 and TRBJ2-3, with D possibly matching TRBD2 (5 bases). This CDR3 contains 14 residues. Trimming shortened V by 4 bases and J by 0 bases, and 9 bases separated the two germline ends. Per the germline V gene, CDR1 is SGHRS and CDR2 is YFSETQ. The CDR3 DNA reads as TGCGCCAGCAGCACAAGCGGAAGCACAGATACGCAGTATTTT. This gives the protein CASSTSGSTDTQYF.

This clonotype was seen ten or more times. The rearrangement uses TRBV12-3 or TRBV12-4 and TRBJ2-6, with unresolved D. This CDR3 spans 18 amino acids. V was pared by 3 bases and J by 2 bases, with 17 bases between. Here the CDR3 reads CASSFVRLGPTGANVLTF. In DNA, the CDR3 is TGTGCCAGCAGTTTCGTAAGGCTAGGTCCCACTGGGGCCAACGTCCTGACTTTC.

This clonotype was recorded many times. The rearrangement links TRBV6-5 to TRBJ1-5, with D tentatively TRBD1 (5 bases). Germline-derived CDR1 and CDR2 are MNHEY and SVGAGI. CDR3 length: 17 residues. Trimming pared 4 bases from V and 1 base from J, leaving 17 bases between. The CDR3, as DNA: TGTGCCAGCAGTTTCTTACTTGGGAGGGGAAGCAATCAGCCCCAGCATTTT. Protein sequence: CASSFLLGRGSNQPQHF.

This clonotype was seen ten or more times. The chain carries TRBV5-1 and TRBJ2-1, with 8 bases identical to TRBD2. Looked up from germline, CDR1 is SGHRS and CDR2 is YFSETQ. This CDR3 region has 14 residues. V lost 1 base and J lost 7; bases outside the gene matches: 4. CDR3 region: CASSLISGSNEQFF. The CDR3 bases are TGCGCCAGCAGCTTGATCAGCGGGAGTAATGAGCAGTTCTTC.

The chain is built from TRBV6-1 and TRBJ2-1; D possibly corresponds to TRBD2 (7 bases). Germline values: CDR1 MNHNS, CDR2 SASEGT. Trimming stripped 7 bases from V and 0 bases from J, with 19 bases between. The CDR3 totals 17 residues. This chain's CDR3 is CASTPAGGPSSYNEQFF. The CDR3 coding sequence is TGTGCCAGCACCCCGGCCGGGGGGCCTAGCTCCTACAATGAGCAGTTCTTC.

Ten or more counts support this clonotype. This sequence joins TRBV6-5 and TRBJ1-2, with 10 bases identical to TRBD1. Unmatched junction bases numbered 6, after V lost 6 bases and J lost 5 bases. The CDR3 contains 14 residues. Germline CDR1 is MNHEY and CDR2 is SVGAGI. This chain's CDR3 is CASRQSDRGYGYTF. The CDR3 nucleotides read TGTGCCAGCAGACAATCGGACAGGGGGTATGGCTACACCTTC.

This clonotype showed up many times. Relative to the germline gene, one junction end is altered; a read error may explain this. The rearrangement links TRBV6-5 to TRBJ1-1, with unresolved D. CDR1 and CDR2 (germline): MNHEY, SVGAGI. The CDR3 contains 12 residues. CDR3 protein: CASSTWNSEAFF. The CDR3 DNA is TGTGCCAGCAGTACTTGGAACAGTGAAGCTTTCTTT.

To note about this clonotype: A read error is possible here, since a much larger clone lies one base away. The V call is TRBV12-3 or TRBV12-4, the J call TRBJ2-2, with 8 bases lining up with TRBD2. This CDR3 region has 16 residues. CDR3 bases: TGTGCCAGCAGGCCCTTCAGCGGGAGCCCCACGGGGGACCTGTTTTTT. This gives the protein CASRPFSGSPTGDLFF.

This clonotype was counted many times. In DNA, the CDR3 is TGTGCCAGCAGCCCTCCGGGACAGGGAACCGGGGAGCTGTTTTTT. Translating it yields CASSPPGQGTGELFF. V gene TRBV5-6 combines with J gene TRBJ2-2, with 9 bases lining up with TRBD1. The CDR3 extends over 15 amino acids. Germline CDR1 and CDR2: SGHDT and YYEEEE. V shed 4 bases, J shed 5 bases, and the junction held 6 bases outside the gene matches.

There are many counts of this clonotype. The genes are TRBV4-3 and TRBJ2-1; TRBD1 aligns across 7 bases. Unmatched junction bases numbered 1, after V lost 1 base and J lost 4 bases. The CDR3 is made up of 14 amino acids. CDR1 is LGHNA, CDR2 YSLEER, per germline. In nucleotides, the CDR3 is TGCGCCAGCAGCCAAGGGACAGGTTACAATGAGCAGTTCTTC. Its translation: CASSQGTGYNEQFF.

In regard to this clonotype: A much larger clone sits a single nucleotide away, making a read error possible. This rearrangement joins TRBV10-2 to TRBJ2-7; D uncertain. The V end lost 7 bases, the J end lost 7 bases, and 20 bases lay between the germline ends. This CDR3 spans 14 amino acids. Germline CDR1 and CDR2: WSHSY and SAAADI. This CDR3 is CASIERSTYNEQYF. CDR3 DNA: TGCGCCAGCATCGAACGGAGCACCTACAATGAGCAGTACTTC.

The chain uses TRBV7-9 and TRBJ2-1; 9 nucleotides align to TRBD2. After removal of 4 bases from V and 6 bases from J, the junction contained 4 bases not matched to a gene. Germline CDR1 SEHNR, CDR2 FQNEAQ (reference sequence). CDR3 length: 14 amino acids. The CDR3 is CASSWGLASNEQFF. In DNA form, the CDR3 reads TGTGCCAGCAGCTGGGGACTAGCAAGCAATGAGCAGTTCTTC.

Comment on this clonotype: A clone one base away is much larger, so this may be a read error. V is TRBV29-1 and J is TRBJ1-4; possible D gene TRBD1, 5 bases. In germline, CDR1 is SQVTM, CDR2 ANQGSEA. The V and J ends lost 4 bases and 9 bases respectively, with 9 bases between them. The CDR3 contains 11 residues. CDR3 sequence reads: CSVGTRQKLFF. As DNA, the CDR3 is TGCAGCGTTGGGACACGCCAAAAACTGTTTTTT.

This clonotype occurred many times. CDR3 nucleotides: TGCAGTGCTAGAGATCCGACAGCTGGAAACACCATATATTTT. This encodes CSARDPTAGNTIYF. The chain is built from TRBV20-1 and TRBJ1-3; tentative D call: TRBD1 (5 bases). CDR1 and CDR2 from the germline V gene are DFQATT and SNEGSKA (reference sequence). Trimming stripped 0 bases from V and 2 bases from J, with 8 bases between. The CDR3 contains 14 residues.

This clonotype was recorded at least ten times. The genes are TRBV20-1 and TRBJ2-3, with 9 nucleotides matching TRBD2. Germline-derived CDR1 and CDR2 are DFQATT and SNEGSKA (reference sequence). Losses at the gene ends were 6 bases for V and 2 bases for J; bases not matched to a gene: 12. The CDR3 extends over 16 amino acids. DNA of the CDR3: TGCAGTGCCCCCTATGGGGCTAGCGGGGTCACAGATACGCAGTATTTT. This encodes CSAPYGASGVTDTQYF.

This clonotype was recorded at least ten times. The CDR3 DNA reads as TGTGCCAGCGGTCTAACGCGGGACACTGAAGCTTTCTTT. Its translation: CASGLTRDTEAFF. The V and J genes are TRBV5-4 and TRBJ1-1; D not certain. Germline assignment: CDR1 SGHNT and CDR2 YYREEE (reference sequence). Trimming took off 7 bases at V and 3 bases at J, with 13 bases between the two ends. The CDR3 totals 13 residues. The full variable domain, in which reference TRBV5-4 and TRBJ1-1 provide the parts outside the CDR3, is ETGVTQSPTHLIKTRGQQVTLRCSSQSGHNTVSWYQQALGQGPQFIFQYYREEENGRGNFPPRFSGLQFPNYSSELNVNALELDDSALYLCASGLTRDTEAFFGQGTRLTVV.